A single sample is the source of the 27 T cell receptor beta chains below, sequenced in a study of preoperative IRX-2 immunotherapy in early breast cancer (dated by TCRdb to the late 2010s). Receptor amplification or capture employed the immunoSEQ multiplex PCR assay. Imported from immuneACCESS, the table was reduced by TCRdb to in-frame sequences with V and J called. These copies leave out some clones; in studies compared against another copy, an unresolved V gene accounts for under half, and the cause of the remainder is not known. This sample lists 9,500 to 14,000 clones; roughly 80% were detected once. Of the sample, 5.6% falls within the top ten clones. In the paper's terms, the treatment or condition label means: preoperative locoregional IRX-2 cytokine immunotherapy. The specimen comprised lymph node tissue, sampled before IRX-2 immunotherapy. These receptors all stem from a human donor with breast cancer.

This chain joins TRBV6-8 and TRBJ1-1; TRBD1 might be the D (5 bases). Germline CDR1 MNHGY, CDR2 SAAAGT. The V and J ends lost 6 bases and 3 bases respectively, with 11 bases between them. The CDR3 is made up of 13 amino acids. The CDR3 nucleotides read TGTGCCAGCAGCGCAAAAGGGGACACTGAAGCTTTCTTT. This gives the protein CASSAKGDTEAFF.

This chain joins TRBV9 and TRBJ2-7; D gene uncertain. Trimming took off 4 bases at V and 12 bases at J, with 20 bases between the two ends. Germline V gene data show CDR1 as SGDLS and CDR2 as YYNGEE. The CDR3 has 13 amino acids. CDR3 in amino acids: CASSQDLTAGLYF. Written as DNA, the CDR3 is TGTGCCAGCAGCCAAGATTTGACGGCTGGCCTGTACTTC.

The V and J genes are TRBV18 and TRBJ2-2; TRBD2 might be the D (6 bases). CDR1 KGHSH and CDR2 LQKENI come from the germline V gene. V dropped 7 bases and J dropped 2 bases, with 11 bases sitting between them. The CDR3 runs to 14 residues. The CDR3 DNA sequence: TGTGCCAGCTGGCTGGGAGGCAACACCGGGGAGCTGTTTTTT. It translates to CASWLGGNTGELFF. The full variable domain, its missing parts supplied by reference TRBV18 and TRBJ2-2, is NAGVMQNPRHLVRRRGQEARLRCSPMKGHSHVYWYRQLPEEGLKFMVYLQKENIIDESGMPKERFSAEFPKEGPSILRIQQVVRGDSAAYFCASWLGGNTGELFFGEGSRLTVL.

This chain connects TRBV11-3 to TRBJ1-4, with 8 bases identical to TRBD1. Per the germline V gene, CDR1 is SGHNT and CDR2 is YENEEA. J was trimmed by 6 bases and V by 5 bases; bases with no gene match: 11. The CDR3 extends over 16 amino acids. CDR3 nucleotides: TGTGCCAGCAGCCCCTCATCCGGGACAGGATATGAAAAACTGTTTTTT. Its protein product is CASSPSSGTGYEKLFF. The whole variable domain, remainder taken from reference TRBV11-3 and TRBJ1-4, is EAGVVQSPRYKIIEKKQPVAFWCNPISGHNTLYWYLQNLGQGPELLIRYENEEAVDDSQLPKDRFSAERLKGVDSTLKIQPAELGDSAVYLCASSPSSGTGYEKLFFGSGTQLSVL.

The chain recombines TRBV18 with TRBJ1-5; TRBD1 matches 7 bases. The CDR3 runs 14 residues. The germline V gene has CDR1 KGHSH and CDR2 LQKENI. The V segment lost 5 bases and the J segment 5 bases; nucleotides outside the gene matches: 6. The DNA of the CDR3 is TGTGCCAGCTCAATCGGGACAGCCGATCAGCCCCAGCATTTT. Translating gives CASSIGTADQPQHF.

As concerns this clone: Compared with germline, one end of the junction differs, possibly owing to a read error. As DNA, the CDR3 is TGTGCCATCAGTCAGGGACAGGGCCCTGGGGGAAAACTGTTTTTT. This translates into CAISQGQGPGGKLFF. The chain is built from TRBV6-8 and TRBJ1-4, with 9 bases matching TRBD1. The CDR3 runs 15 residues. Germline CDR1 reads MNHGY; CDR2 reads SAAAGT.

This clone came up once. This sequence joins TRBV14 and TRBJ1-3; TRBD1 matches at 8 bases. Germline lookup yields CDR1 SGHDN and CDR2 FVKESK. The CDR3 totals 18 residues. J was trimmed by 0 bases and V by 0 bases; bases with no gene match: 7. CDR3 coding DNA: TGTGCCAGCAGCCAAGATTGGGGACAGGTTAGCTCTGGAAACACCATATATTTT. This encodes CASSQDWGQVSSGNTIYF.

The J gene is TRBJ2-7, the V gene TRBV29-1, with 9 nucleotides matching TRBD1. This CDR3 region has 14 residues. The junction had 5 bases not matched to a gene; V was cut back by 3 bases and J by 2 bases. CDR1 and CDR2 from the germline V gene are SQVTM and ANQGSEA. The CDR3 nucleotides read TGCAGCGTTGAGCCGGGACAGGGCGCCTACGAGCAGTACTTC. Residues: CSVEPGQGAYEQYF.

The J gene is TRBJ1-4, the V gene TRBV23-1, with 8 bases matching TRBD1. TRBV23-1 is designated an ORF whose function remains uncertain. The junction had 9 bases not matched to a gene; V was cut back by 6 bases and J by 6 bases. The CDR3 runs 15 residues. In DNA, the CDR3 is TGCGCCAGCAGCTTGGCCGAGACAGGGGATGAAAAACTGTTTTTT. Protein sequence: CASSLAETGDEKLFF.

This chain joins TRBV19 and TRBJ1-5; 7 positions match TRBD1. This CDR3 spans 12 amino acids. Germline V gene data show CDR1 as LNHDA and CDR2 as SQIVND (reference sequence). V shed 4 bases, J shed 7 bases, and the junction held 1 base outside the gene matches. In DNA, the CDR3 is TGTGCCAGTAGTACGGGACAGCAGCCCCAGCATTTT. Encoded protein: CASSTGQQPQHF. The variable domain in full, completed from reference TRBV19 and TRBJ1-5, reads DGGITQSPKYLFRKEGQNVTLSCEQNLNHDAMYWYRQDPGQGLRLIYYSQIVNDFQKGDIAEGYSVSREKKESFPLTVTSAQKNPTAFYLCASSTGQQPQHFGDGTRLSIL.

The chain has TRBV6-8 and TRBJ2-7, with D perhaps matching TRBD2 (6 bases). Per the germline V gene, CDR1 is MNHGY and CDR2 is SAAAGT. The CDR3 extends over 13 amino acids. V was shortened by 8 bases and J by 3 bases, with 14 bases between the two germline ends. The CDR3 loop is CASGTLEGYEQYF. CDR3 nucleotides: TGTGCCAGCGGGACTCTAGAAGGCTACGAGCAGTACTTC.

CDR3 DNA sequence: TGTGCCAGCAGCCAAGAACGGGACTACAAGCAGTTCTTC. Translation: CASSQERDYKQFF. V is TRBV7-1 and J is TRBJ2-1; TRBD2 matches 7 bases. TRBV7-1 is marked as an open reading frame, function uncertain. The V and J ends lost 5 bases and 11 bases, in that order; junction bases with no gene match: 9. The CDR3 is made up of 13 amino acids.

V is TRBV6-8 and J is TRBJ1-4, with D hard to call. V dropped 6 bases and J dropped 2 bases, with 13 bases sitting between them. Germline values: CDR1 MNHGY, CDR2 SAAAGT. This CDR3 is 15 amino acids long. The CDR3 coding sequence is TGTGCCAGCAGCCGCTCTAGTATGACTAATGAAAAACTGTTTTTT. Its protein product is CASSRSSMTNEKLFF.

This chain connects TRBV1 to TRBJ2-1; TRBD2 is the table's D call and was not checked against the DNA. TRBV1 is a pseudogene segment. This CDR3 region has 16 residues. CDR3 nucleotide sequence: TGCGCCAGCAGCCAAGAACGACTAGCGGGTGTGAATGAGCAGTTCTTC. This translates into CASSQERLAGVNEQFF.

This sequence joins TRBV6-8 and TRBJ2-3; 10 bases map to TRBD2. The CDR3 covers 15 residues. Germline V lookup: CDR1 MNHGY, CDR2 SAAAGT. V shed 5 bases, J shed 1 base, and the junction held 3 bases outside the gene matches. For the CDR3, the DNA is TGTGCCAGCAGTGACGGGACTAGCGGCACAGATACGCAGTATTTT. Amino acids: CASSDGTSGTDTQYF.

In its sample, this clone was seen a few times. The chain is built from TRBV11-3 and TRBJ2-3; D unclear. V gave up 2 bases and J gave up 0 bases, with 6 bases separating them. Germline values: CDR1 SGHNT, CDR2 YENEEA. The CDR3 totals 14 residues. The CDR3 reads CASSLISSTDTQYF. As DNA, the CDR3 is TGTGCCAGCAGCTTAATTTCGAGCACAGATACGCAGTATTTT. The variable domain in full, completed from reference TRBV11-3 and TRBJ2-3, reads EAGVVQSPRYKIIEKKQPVAFWCNPISGHNTLYWYLQNLGQGPELLIRYENEEAVDDSQLPKDRFSAERLKGVDSTLKIQPAELGDSAVYLCASSLISSTDTQYFGPGTRLTVL.

The rearrangement links TRBV5-1 to TRBJ2-3; D possibly corresponds to TRBD2 (6 bases). The CDR3 totals 14 residues. The V end lost 3 bases, the J end lost 3 bases, and 11 bases lay between the germline ends. Germline CDR1 is SGHRS and CDR2 is YFSETQ. The DNA for the CDR3 is TGCGCCAGCAGCTCCCGCAGCGGGACAGATACGCAGTATTTT. This encodes CASSSRSGTDTQYF.

The V and J genes are TRBV14 and TRBJ1-2, with 7 positions matching TRBD1. Trimming cost V 4 bases and J 4 bases; bases outside gene matches: 3. This CDR3 region has 13 residues. CDR1 and CDR2 from the germline V gene are SGHDN and FVKESK. In DNA form, the CDR3 reads TGTGCCAGCAGCCCGGGACAGATCTATGGCTACACCTTC. As protein: CASSPGQIYGYTF.

The V and J genes are TRBV6-8 and TRBJ1-2, with TRBD1 as a possible D gene (6 bases). CDR3 size: 13 residues. The V gene lost 7 bases and the J gene lost 8 bases, with 17 bases spanning the gap. Germline CDR1 MNHGY, CDR2 SAAAGT. CDR3 DNA sequence: TGTGCCAGCACAGGGTCAGGGGTGGACGGCTACACCTTC. It is translated as CASTGSGVDGYTF.

The chain employs TRBV18 and TRBJ1-4; D is unresolved. CDR1 is KGHSH and CDR2 is LQKENI in the germline V gene. Trimming pared 4 bases from V and 8 bases from J, leaving 14 bases between. This CDR3 region has 14 residues. The CDR3 loop is CASSQRSGREKLFF. The CDR3 DNA is TGTGCCAGCTCACAACGGTCGGGGAGAGAAAAACTGTTTTTT.

The chain links TRBV7-1 to TRBJ2-7; D remains unclear. TRBV7-1 counts as an open reading frame of uncertain function. V was trimmed by 4 bases and J by 4 bases, leaving 11 bases between them. There are 13 residues in the CDR3. This chain's CDR3 is CASSFSQSYEQYF. CDR3 in DNA: TGTGCCAGCAGCTTTAGTCAGTCATACGAGCAGTACTTC.

The chain has TRBV14 and TRBJ2-1; 10 bases fit TRBD2. CDR1 is SGHDN and CDR2 is FVKESK in the germline V gene. V was clipped by 1 base and J by 9 bases; unmatched bases: 6. The CDR3 extends over 15 amino acids. The CDR3 reads CASSQVSSGRGEQFF. The CDR3 DNA follows: TGTGCCAGCAGCCAAGTCTCCAGCGGGAGGGGTGAGCAGTTCTTC.

The chain is built from TRBV6-8 and TRBJ1-4; 11 bases fit TRBD1. The CDR3 has 17 residues. The V and J ends lost 6 bases and 0 bases, in that order; junction bases with no gene match: 6. Looked up from germline, CDR1 is MNHGY and CDR2 is SAAAGT. In DNA, the CDR3 is TGTGCCAGCAGAAGGACAGGGGGCCCTGCAACTAATGAAAAACTGTTTTTT. It is translated as CASRRTGGPATNEKLFF.

The V gene is TRBV23-1, the J gene TRBJ2-3; D is tentatively TRBD1 or TRBD2 (5 bases each). TRBV23-1 is reported as an ORF; its role is uncertain. This CDR3 comprises 15 residues. V lost 6 bases and J 3 bases, leaving 16 bases between the germline ends. The CDR3 sequence is CASSTTGTGTDTQYF. The CDR3 nucleotides are TGCGCCAGCAGCACAACGGGAACAGGAACAGATACGCAGTATTTT.

The rearrangement links TRBV19 to TRBJ1-5; 7 nucleotides agree with TRBD1. Looked up from germline, CDR1 is LNHDA and CDR2 is SQIVND (reference sequence). The CDR3 runs to 15 residues. The junction had 5 bases not matched to a gene; V was cut back by 5 bases and J by 1 base. The chain's CDR3 is CASSPQTGSNQPQHF. The CDR3 region has the DNA TGTGCCAGTAGTCCCCAGACAGGGAGCAATCAGCCCCAGCATTTT.

V and J are TRBV29-1 and TRBJ1-2; TRBD1 agrees at 7 bases. The CDR3 runs 12 residues. Germline V gene data show CDR1 as SQVTM and CDR2 as ANQGSEA. J gave up 1 base and V 6 bases, and 2 bases lay outside the gene matches. CDR3 nucleotides: TGCAGCGTGGGGGACAGTAACTATGGCTACACCTTC. This encodes CSVGDSNYGYTF.

This rearrangement joins TRBV5-1 to TRBJ2-5; D possibly corresponds to TRBD2 (6 bases). CDR3 length: 14 amino acids. CDR1 is SGHRS, CDR2 YFSETQ, per germline. Deletions cut 1 base from V and 5 bases from J, with 12 bases between. CDR3 sequence: CASSLMASVETQYF. The CDR3 bases are TGCGCCAGCAGCTTGATGGCTAGCGTTGAGACCCAGTACTTC.